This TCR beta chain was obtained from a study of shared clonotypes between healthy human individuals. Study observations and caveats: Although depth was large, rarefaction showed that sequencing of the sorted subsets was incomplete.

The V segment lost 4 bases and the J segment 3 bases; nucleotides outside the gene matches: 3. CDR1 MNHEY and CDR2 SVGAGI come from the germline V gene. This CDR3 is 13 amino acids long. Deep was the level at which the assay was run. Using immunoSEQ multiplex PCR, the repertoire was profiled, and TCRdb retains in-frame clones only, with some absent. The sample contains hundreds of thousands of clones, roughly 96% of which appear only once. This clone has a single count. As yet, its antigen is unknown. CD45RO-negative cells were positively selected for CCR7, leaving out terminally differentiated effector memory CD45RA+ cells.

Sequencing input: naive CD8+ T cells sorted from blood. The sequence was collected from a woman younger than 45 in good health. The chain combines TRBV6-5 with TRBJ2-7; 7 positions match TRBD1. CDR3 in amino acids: CASSSRQGYEQYF. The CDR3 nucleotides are TGTGCCAGCAGTTCCAGACAGGGCTACGAGCAGTACTTC.